This passage covers 20 T cell receptor beta chains from one sample sequenced in a study of monozygotic twins with inflammatory bowel disease. TCRdb re-called the 5' RACE reads and catalogs CDR3 proteins one per entry, DNA excluded. Recorded for this sample: over 150,000 distinct CDR3 sequences. Sequencing was carried out using blood. The origin of the receptors is a human donor with ulcerative colitis or Crohn's disease, or a healthy co-twin of an affected twin (not recorded which).

V and J are TRBV7-2 and TRBJ2-7. The CDR3 is 12 amino acids. The germline V gene has CDR1 SGHTA and CDR2 FQGNSA. CDR3: CASSKEGYEQYF. Full variable domain (rest looked up from reference TRBV7-2 and TRBJ2-7): GAGVSQSPSNKVTEKGKDVELRCDPISGHTALYWYRQSLGQGLEFLIYFQGNSAPDKSGLPSDRFSAERTGGSVSTLTIQRTQQEDSAVYLCASSKEGYEQYFGPGTRLTVT.

The chain recombines TRBV15 with TRBJ2-1; TCRdb picks TRBD1, but there is no DNA to check that call. Germline V lookup: CDR1 LNHNV, CDR2 YYDKDF (reference sequence). The CDR3 totals 15 residues. CDR3 amino acids: CATSGHGGVVNEQFF.

This chain links TRBV19 with TRBJ1-5; the TCRdb call, TRBD1, lacks DNA for checking. This CDR3 spans 14 amino acids. Germline V gene data show CDR1 as LNHDA and CDR2 as SQIVND (reference sequence). The CDR3 loop reads CASVPSGRGQPQHF.

This chain connects TRBV7-9 to TRBJ1-5. This CDR3 has 13 residues. CDR1 is SEHNR and CDR2 is FQNEAQ in the germline V gene (reference sequence). CDR3 protein: CASSLATNQPQHF.

This sequence joins TRBV20-1 and TRBJ2-1; checking the TCRdb D call of TRBD2 is not possible without DNA. This CDR3 has 15 residues. CDR1 and CDR2 from the germline V gene are DFQATT and SNEGSKA (reference sequence). The CDR3 reads CSARDRAGTHNEQFF.

The rearrangement joins TRBV7-9 to TRBJ2-1; TCRdb calls TRBD2, which cannot be checked without DNA. The germline V gene encodes CDR1 SEHNR and CDR2 FQNEAQ (reference sequence). The CDR3 spans 15 residues. The CDR3: CASSFTSGRGNEQFF.

The gene calls are TRBV7-2 and TRBJ1-1; TCRdb picks TRBD1, but there is no DNA to check that call. Per the germline V gene, CDR1 is SGHTA and CDR2 is FQGNSA. The CDR3 extends over 15 amino acids. The CDR3: CASSHSNRGNTEAFF. Full variable domain (remainder filled in from reference TRBV7-2 and TRBJ1-1): GAGVSQSPSNKVTEKGKDVELRCDPISGHTALYWYRQSLGQGLEFLIYFQGNSAPDKSGLPSDRFSAERTGGSVSTLTIQRTQQEDSAVYLCASSHSNRGNTEAFFGQGTRLTVV.

The chain joins TRBV5-1 to TRBJ2-1; TCRdb lists TRBD1, though no DNA is available to test this call. This CDR3 spans 15 amino acids. Germline CDR1 is SGHRS and CDR2 is YFSETQ. CDR3 loop: CASRMEAGGYNEQFF. The full variable domain, completed using reference TRBV5-1 and TRBJ2-1, is KAGVTQTPRYLIKTRGQQVTLSCSPISGHRSVSWYQQTPGQGLQFLFEYFSETQRNKGNFPGRFSGRQFSNSRSEMNVSTLELGDSALYLCASRMEAGGYNEQFFGPGTRLTVL.

The rearrangement uses TRBV5-1 and TRBJ2-5; TCRdb returns TRBD2, unconfirmable since there is no DNA. Germline-derived CDR1 and CDR2 are SGHRS and YFSETQ. The CDR3 runs to 16 residues. The CDR3: CASSLFAAGREETQYF.

V is TRBV15 and J is TRBJ2-7; TCRdb's assignment of TRBD1 cannot be checked, as there is no DNA. The CDR3 covers 17 residues. Germline V gives CDR1 LNHNV, CDR2 YYDKDF (reference sequence). The CDR3 spells CATSLNSGTGMVYEQYF. The full variable domain, in which reference TRBV15 and TRBJ2-7 provide the parts outside the CDR3, is DAMVIQNPRYQVTQFGKPVTLSCSQTLNHNVMYWYQQKSSQAPKLLFHYYDKDFNNEADTPDNFQSRRPNTSFCFLDIRSPGLGDTAMYLCATSLNSGTGMVYEQYFGPGTRLTVT.

Here the CDR3 reads CASRPDSENGYTF. The chain has TRBV12-3 or TRBV12-4 and TRBJ1-2; TCRdb's assignment of TRBD1 cannot be checked, as there is no DNA. The CDR3 covers 13 residues.

The J gene is TRBJ2-1, the V gene TRBV4-3. CDR1 and CDR2 from the germline V gene are LGHNA and YSLEER. This CDR3 has 13 amino acids. The CDR3 spells CASSQERGYEQFF.

The chain links TRBV12-3 or TRBV12-4 to TRBJ2-7; with no DNA, the TCRdb D assignment of TRBD1 cannot be verified. This CDR3 comprises 16 residues. The CDR3 region is CASSLAFRTGPNEQYF.

The CDR3 region is CASMDRAGNTIYF. The chain joins TRBV19 to TRBJ1-3; checking the TCRdb D call of TRBD1 is not possible without DNA. The CDR3 contains 13 residues. Looked up from germline, CDR1 is LNHDA and CDR2 is SQIVND (reference sequence). Supplemented by reference TRBV19 and TRBJ1-3, the full variable domain reads DGGITQSPKYLFRKEGQNVTLSCEQNLNHDAMYWYRQDPGQGLRLIYYSQIVNDFQKGDIAEGYSVSREKKESFPLTVTSAQKNPTAFYLCASMDRAGNTIYFGEGSWLTVV.

The chain carries TRBV20-1 and TRBJ2-3; TCRdb lists TRBD2, though no DNA is available to test this call. The germline V gene has CDR1 DFQATT and CDR2 SNEGSKA (reference sequence). The CDR3 sequence is 14 residues long. Here the CDR3 reads CSASTAGSRDTQYF.

This chain joins TRBV7-2 and TRBJ2-7. The CDR3 consists of 14 residues. Germline V gene data show CDR1 as SGHTA and CDR2 as FQGNSA. Here the CDR3 reads CASSLGVLSYEQYF.

This chain links TRBV6-1 with TRBJ2-1; the TCRdb D gene call, TRBD1, has no DNA to confirm it. Germline CDR1 MNHNS, CDR2 SASEGT. CDR3 length: 14 amino acids. The CDR3 reads CASSEGQGGDEQFF.

The V call is TRBV7-9, the J call TRBJ1-4; TCRdb's D call, TRBD1, is unchecked because there is no DNA. Germline V gives CDR1 SEHNR, CDR2 FQNEAQ (reference sequence). The length of the CDR3 is 14 residues. CDR3 amino acids: CASSRGSHNEKLFF.

The V and J genes are TRBV20-1 and TRBJ1-1; without DNA, the TCRdb call of TRBD1 cannot be checked. CDR3 length equals 12 residues. Germline V gene lookup returns CDR1 DFQATT and CDR2 SNEGSKA (reference sequence). CDR3 residues: CSAKGQGEGAFF.

The J gene is TRBJ2-2, the V gene TRBV2. Looked up from germline, CDR1 is SNHLY and CDR2 is FYNNEI. The CDR3 is 16 residues long. CDR3: CASSVGTSTRGGELFF. The entire variable domain, with the rest obtained from reference TRBV2 and TRBJ2-2, is as follows: EPEVTQTPSHQVTQMGQEVILRCVPISNHLYFYWYRQILGQKVEFLVSFYNNEISEKSEIFDDQFSVERPDGSNFTLKIRSTKLEDSAMYFCASSVGTSTRGGELFFGEGSRLTVL.